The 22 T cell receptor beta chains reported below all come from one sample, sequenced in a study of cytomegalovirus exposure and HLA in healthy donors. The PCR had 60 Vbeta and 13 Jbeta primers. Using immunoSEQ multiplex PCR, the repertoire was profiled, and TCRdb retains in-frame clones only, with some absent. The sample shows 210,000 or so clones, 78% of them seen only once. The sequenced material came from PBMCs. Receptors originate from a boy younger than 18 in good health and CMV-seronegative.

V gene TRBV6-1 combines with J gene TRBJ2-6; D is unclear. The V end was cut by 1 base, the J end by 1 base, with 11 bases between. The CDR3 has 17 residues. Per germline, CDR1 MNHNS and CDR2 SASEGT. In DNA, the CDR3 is TGTGCCAGCAGTGAAGGACAACGCCCATCTGGGGCCAACGTCCTGACTTTC. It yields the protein CASSEGQRPSGANVLTF.

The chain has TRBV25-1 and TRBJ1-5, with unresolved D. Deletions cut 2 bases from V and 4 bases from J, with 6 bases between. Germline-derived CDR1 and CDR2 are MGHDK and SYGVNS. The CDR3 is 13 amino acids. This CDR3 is CASSEAGNQPQHF. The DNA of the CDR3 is TGTGCCAGCAGTGAAGCGGGGAATCAGCCCCAGCATTTT.

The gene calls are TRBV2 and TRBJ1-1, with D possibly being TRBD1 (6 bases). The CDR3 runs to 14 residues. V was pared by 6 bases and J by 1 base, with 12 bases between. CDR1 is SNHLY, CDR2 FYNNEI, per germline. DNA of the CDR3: TGTGCCAGCAGGTCACAGGGTTCGAACACTGAAGCTTTCTTT. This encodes CASRSQGSNTEAFF.

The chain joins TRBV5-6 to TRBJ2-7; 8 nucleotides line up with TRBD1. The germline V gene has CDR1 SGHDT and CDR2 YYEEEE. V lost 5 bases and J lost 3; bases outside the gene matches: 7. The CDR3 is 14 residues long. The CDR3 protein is CASRKTGTGYEQYF. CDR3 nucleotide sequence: TGTGCCAGCAGGAAGACCGGGACAGGCTACGAGCAGTACTTC.

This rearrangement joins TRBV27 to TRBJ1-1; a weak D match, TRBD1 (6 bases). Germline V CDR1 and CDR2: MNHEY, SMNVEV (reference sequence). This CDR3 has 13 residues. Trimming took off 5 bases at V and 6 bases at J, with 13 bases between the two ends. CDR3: CASSRGWAAEAFF. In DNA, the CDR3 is TGTGCCAGCAGTAGGGGGTGGGCGGCTGAAGCTTTCTTT.

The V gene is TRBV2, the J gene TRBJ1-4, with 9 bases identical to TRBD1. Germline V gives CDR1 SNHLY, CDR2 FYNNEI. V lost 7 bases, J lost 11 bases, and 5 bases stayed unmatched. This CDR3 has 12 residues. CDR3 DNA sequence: TGTGCCAGCACCGGGACAGGGAGCAAACTGTTTTTT. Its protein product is CASTGTGSKLFF.

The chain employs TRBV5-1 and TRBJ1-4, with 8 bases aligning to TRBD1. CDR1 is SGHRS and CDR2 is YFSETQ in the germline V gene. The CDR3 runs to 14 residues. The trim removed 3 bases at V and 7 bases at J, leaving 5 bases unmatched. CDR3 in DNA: TGCGCCAGCAGCTCGACAGGGGTCGGTGAAAAACTGTTTTTT. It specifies CASSSTGVGEKLFF.

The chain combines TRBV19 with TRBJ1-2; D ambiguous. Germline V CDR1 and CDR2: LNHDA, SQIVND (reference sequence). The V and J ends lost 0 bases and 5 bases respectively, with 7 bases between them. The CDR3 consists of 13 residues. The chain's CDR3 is CASSIDRRYGYTF. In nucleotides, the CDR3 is TGTGCCAGTAGTATAGACCGGAGGTATGGCTACACCTTC.

The CDR3 protein is CASSRGQGIYEQYF. CDR3 bases: TGTGCCAGCAGTCGAGGGCAGGGGATCTACGAGCAGTACTTC. V and J are TRBV6-5 and TRBJ2-7; tentative D call: TRBD1 (6 bases). This CDR3 is built from 14 residues. CDR1 is MNHEY and CDR2 is SVGAGI in the germline V gene. Trimming cost V 5 bases and J 3 bases, with 14 bases left between them.

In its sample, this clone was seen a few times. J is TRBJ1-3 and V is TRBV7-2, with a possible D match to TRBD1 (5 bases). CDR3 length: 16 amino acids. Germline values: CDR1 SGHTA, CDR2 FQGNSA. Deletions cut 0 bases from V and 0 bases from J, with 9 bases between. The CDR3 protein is CASSLAGGGSGNTIYF. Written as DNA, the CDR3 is TGTGCCAGCAGCTTAGCCGGGGGTGGCTCTGGAAACACCATATATTTT.

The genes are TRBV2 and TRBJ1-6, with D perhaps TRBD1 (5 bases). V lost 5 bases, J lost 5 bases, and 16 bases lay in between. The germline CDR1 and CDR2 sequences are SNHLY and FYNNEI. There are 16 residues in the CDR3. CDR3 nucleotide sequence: TGTGCCAGCAGTCTGGGCAGGGTGGTCAATAATTCACCCCTCCACTTT. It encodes CASSLGRVVNNSPLHF.

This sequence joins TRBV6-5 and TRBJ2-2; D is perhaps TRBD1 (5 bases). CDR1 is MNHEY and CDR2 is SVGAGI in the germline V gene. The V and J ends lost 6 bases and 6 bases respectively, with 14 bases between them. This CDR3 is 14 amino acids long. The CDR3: CASSRTGRAGELFF. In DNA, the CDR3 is TGTGCCAGCAGCAGAACAGGAAGGGCCGGGGAGCTGTTTTTT.

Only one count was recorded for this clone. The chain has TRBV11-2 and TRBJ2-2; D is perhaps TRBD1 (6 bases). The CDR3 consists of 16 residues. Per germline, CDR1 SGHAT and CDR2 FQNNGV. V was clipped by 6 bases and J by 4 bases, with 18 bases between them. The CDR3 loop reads CASRSIRDNPTGELFF. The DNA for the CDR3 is TGTGCCAGCAGAAGCATAAGGGACAACCCCACCGGGGAGCTGTTTTTT.

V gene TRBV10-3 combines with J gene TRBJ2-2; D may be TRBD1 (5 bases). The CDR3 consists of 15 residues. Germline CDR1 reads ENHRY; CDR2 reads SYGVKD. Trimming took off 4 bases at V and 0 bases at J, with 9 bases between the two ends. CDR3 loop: CAISAQGANTGELFF. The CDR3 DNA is TGTGCCATCAGTGCTCAGGGTGCGAACACCGGGGAGCTGTTTTTT.

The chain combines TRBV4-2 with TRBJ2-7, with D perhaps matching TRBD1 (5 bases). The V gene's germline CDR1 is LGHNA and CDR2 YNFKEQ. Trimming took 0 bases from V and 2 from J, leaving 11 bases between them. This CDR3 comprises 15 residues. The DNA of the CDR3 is TGTGCCAGCAGCCAAGATCCCGACAGCCCCTACGAGCAGTACTTC. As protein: CASSQDPDSPYEQYF.

The CDR3 region has the DNA TGTGCCAGCAGTTACTCCGGGACAGAGATCACTGAAGCTTTCTTT. Protein sequence: CASSYSGTEITEAFF. The gene calls are TRBV6-5 and TRBJ1-1; TRBD1 aligns across 7 bases. The CDR3 length is 15 residues. Germline V gene sequence: CDR1 MNHEY, CDR2 SVGAGI. V lost 0 bases and J lost 4; bases outside the gene matches: 5.

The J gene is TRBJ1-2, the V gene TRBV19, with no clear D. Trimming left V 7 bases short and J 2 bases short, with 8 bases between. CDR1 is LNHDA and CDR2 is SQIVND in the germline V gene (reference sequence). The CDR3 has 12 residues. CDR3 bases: TGTGCCAGTATGAGGGAAAACTATGGCTACACCTTC. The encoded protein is CASMRENYGYTF. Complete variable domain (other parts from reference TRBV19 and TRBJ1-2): DGGITQSPKYLFRKEGQNVTLSCEQNLNHDAMYWYRQDPGQGLRLIYYSQIVNDFQKGDIAEGYSVSREKKESFPLTVTSAQKNPTAFYLCASMRENYGYTFGSGTRLTVV.

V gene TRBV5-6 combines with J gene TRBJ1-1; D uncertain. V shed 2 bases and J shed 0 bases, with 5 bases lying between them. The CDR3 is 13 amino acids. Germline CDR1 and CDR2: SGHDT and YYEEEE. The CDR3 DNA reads TGTGCCAGCAGCTTTGGCCTGAACACTGAAGCTTTCTTT. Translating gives CASSFGLNTEAFF.

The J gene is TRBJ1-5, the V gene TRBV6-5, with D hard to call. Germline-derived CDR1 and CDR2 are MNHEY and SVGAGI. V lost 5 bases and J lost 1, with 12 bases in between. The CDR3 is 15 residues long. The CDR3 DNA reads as TGTGCCAGCAGTCGTGGGAGGAGAAGCAATCAGCCCCAGCATTTT. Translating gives CASSRGRRSNQPQHF.

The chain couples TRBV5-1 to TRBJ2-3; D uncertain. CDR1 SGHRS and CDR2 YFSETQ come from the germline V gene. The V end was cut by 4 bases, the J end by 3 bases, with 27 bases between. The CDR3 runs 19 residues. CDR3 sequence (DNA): TGCGCCAGCAGCAACCGACCCGTCACCATGGCTACGAGGACAGATACGCAGTATTTT. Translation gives CASSNRPVTMATRTDTQYF.

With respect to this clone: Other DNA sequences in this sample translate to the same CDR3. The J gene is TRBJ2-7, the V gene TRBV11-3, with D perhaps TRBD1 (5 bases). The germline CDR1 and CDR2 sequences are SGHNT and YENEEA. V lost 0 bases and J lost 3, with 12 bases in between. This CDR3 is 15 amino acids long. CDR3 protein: CASSLDPGSSYEQYF. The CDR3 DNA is TGTGCCAGCAGCTTAGATCCAGGGTCGAGCTACGAGCAGTACTTC.

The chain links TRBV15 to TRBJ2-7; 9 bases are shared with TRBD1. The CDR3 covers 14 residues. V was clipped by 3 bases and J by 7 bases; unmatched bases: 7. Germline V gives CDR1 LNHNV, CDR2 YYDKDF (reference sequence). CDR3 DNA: TGTGCCACCAGCAGTCAACAGGGGGCGCGGGAGCAGTACTTC. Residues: CATSSQQGAREQYF.